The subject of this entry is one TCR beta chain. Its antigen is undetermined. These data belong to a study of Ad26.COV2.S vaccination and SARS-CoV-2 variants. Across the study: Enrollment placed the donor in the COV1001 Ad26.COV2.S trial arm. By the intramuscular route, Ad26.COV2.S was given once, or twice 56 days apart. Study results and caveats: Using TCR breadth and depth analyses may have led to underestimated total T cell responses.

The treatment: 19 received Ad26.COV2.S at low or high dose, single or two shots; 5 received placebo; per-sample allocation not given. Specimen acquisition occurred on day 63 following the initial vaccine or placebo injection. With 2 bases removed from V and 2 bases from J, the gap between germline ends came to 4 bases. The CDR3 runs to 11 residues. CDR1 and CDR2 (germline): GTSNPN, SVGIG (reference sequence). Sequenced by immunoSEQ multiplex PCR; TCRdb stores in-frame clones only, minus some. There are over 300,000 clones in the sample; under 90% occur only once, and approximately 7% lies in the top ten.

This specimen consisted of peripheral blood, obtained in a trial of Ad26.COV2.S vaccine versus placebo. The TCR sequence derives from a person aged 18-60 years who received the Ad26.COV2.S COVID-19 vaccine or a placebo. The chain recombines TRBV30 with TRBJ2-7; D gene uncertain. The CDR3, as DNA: TGTGCCTGGAGTTACACCTACGAGCAGTACTTC. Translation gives CAWSYTYEQYF.